This T cell receptor (beta chain) was recorded in a study of T cells expressing NK-cell markers. Whole-study context: Cells sorted as CD3+CD56+NKG2C+, CD3+CD56+NKG2C- and CD3+CD56-NKG2C+ T cells supplied the TCR beta repertoires. Study-level results: It remained uncertain whether the expanded NKG2C+ T cell clones were specific for HCMV antigens. Leadership of the CD3+CD56-NKG2C+ fraction also belonged to these clonotypes in four donors.

TCR beta cDNA was made by 5'RACE template switching with UMIs. After re-calling the 5' RACE reads, TCRdb lists one entry per CDR3 protein, DNA absent. Its listing shows 550,000 or so distinct CDR3 sequences. The CDR3 sequence is 17 residues long. CDR1 is MNHEY and CDR2 is SVGAGI in the germline V gene. Comment on this clonotype: Antigen: not known.

The sequence came from a man younger than 35 in good health. The chain couples TRBV6-5 to TRBJ2-1. What was sequenced was blood T cells: a sorted CD56 or NKG2C T cell subset, CD4+ or CD8+ T cells, or bulk PBMC T cells (not recorded which). The CDR3 is CASSSAWNGRSYNEQFF.